The 18 T cell receptor beta chains listed next were all sequenced from one sample in a study of vaccination and CD4 T cells after COVID-19. Their recognized antigens are unknown. Sequencing of the DNA from cultured CD4+ T cells was carried out with the Oncomine TCR Beta short-read assay. TCRdb recomputed calls from the PCR reads with MiXCR, one row per CDR3 protein. The top ten hold under 20% of the sample, which has 13,000 or so distinct CDR3 sequences, about 53% seen once. Treatment defined: approximately 9-day PBMC culture with coronavirus spike peptide pools or control peptides (ViraFEST assay). Sample: CD4+ T cells from blood, cultured in vitro. The source is a human donor who had recovered from COVID-19.

The V call is TRBV28, the J call TRBJ2-7, with D hard to call. CDR1 and CDR2 from the germline V gene are MDHEN and SYDVKM. There are 13 residues in the CDR3. V shed 4 bases and J shed 3 bases, with 10 bases lying between them. This chain's CDR3 is CASSSTPLYEQYF. The CDR3 nucleotides read TGTGCCAGCAGTTCGACACCCCTCTACGAGCAGTACTTC.

The V and J genes are TRBV20-1 and TRBJ2-2, with 9 bases identical to TRBD2. The CDR3 has 16 residues. Germline V gene data show CDR1 as DFQATT and CDR2 as SNEGSKA (reference sequence). With V trimmed by 0 bases and J by 5 bases, 7 bases remained unmatched. The chain's CDR3 is CSARDRGGRATGELFF. The CDR3 nucleotides are TGCAGTGCTAGAGATCGGGGCGGGAGGGCGACCGGGGAGCTGTTTTTT.

This clonotype was observed a handful of times. V usage is TRBV20-1 and J usage is TRBJ1-5, with D unresolved. Germline values: CDR1 DFQATT, CDR2 SNEGSKA (reference sequence). The CDR3 loop spans 13 amino acids. The V and J ends lost 1 base and 5 bases respectively, with 9 bases between them. The CDR3 coding sequence is TGCAGTGCTAGAGGGTATCGGGATCAGCCCCAGCATTTT. It yields the protein CSARGYRDQPQHF.

The chain employs TRBV24-1 and TRBJ2-5; perhaps TRBD1 as D (6 bases). The CDR3 totals 14 residues. V lost 2 bases and J 3 bases, leaving 9 bases between the germline ends. CDR1 is KGHDR and CDR2 is SFDVKD in the germline V gene. The CDR3 spells CATSDYGQKETQYF. The CDR3 DNA is TGTGCCACCAGTGATTACGGACAGAAAGAGACCCAGTACTTC.

This clonotype is labeled medium-sized (0.01 to 0.1%). The rearrangement uses TRBV30 and TRBJ1-5; the D is unclear. The CDR3 length is 14 residues. CDR1 GTSNPN and CDR2 SVGIG come from the germline V gene (reference sequence). Trimming took 3 bases from V and 0 from J, leaving 9 bases between them. In DNA, the CDR3 is TGTGCCTGGAGAGGAGAAAGTAGCAATCAGCCCCAGCATTTT. Translating it yields CAWRGESSNQPQHF.

Within the sample, this clonotype is large. The rearrangement uses TRBV12-3 or TRBV12-4 and TRBJ1-2; 7 bases align to TRBD1. The CDR3 loop spans 14 amino acids. The V and J ends lost 3 bases and 4 bases, in that order; junction bases with no gene match: 5. CDR3 in amino acids: CASSLQQGVYGYTF. As DNA, the CDR3 is TGTGCCAGCAGTTTGCAGCAGGGGGTCTATGGCTACACCTTC.

This clonotype came up a few times. The CDR3 reads CASSRNDEQYF. The CDR3 coding sequence is TGTGCCAGCAGTCGCAACGACGAGCAGTACTTC. The V and J genes are TRBV27 and TRBJ2-7; the D is unclear. Trimming left V 5 bases short and J 5 bases short, with 7 bases between. The V gene's germline CDR1 is MNHEY and CDR2 SMNVEV (reference sequence). This CDR3 is 11 amino acids long.

The chain combines TRBV7-2 with TRBJ2-3; 11 nucleotides align to TRBD2. The germline V gene encodes CDR1 SGHTA and CDR2 FQGNSA. The CDR3 covers 17 residues. With V trimmed by 6 bases and J by 5 bases, 13 bases remained unmatched. The CDR3 loop reads CASSSHSGRALKDTQYF. The CDR3 coding sequence is TGTGCCAGCAGTTCTCATAGCGGGAGGGCCTTAAAAGATACGCAGTATTTT.

The rearrangement joins TRBV18 to TRBJ1-5, with D possibly matching TRBD1 (6 bases). CDR1 is KGHSH, CDR2 LQKENI, per germline. V was shortened by 2 bases and J by 5 bases, with 10 bases between the two germline ends. The CDR3 consists of 14 residues. CDR3 nucleotides: TGTGCCAGCTCACCAGCAGGGGCCGATCAGCCCCAGCATTTT. This sequence encodes CASSPAGADQPQHF.

This rearrangement joins TRBV7-9 to TRBJ1-6; D unresolved. The CDR3 has 15 residues. Trimming stripped 4 bases from V and 9 bases from J, with 16 bases between. The germline V gene encodes CDR1 SEHNR and CDR2 FQNEAQ (reference sequence). The CDR3 sequence: CASSSPPGRGSPLHF. The CDR3 DNA is TGTGCCAGCAGCTCCCCCCCGGGGAGAGGTTCACCCCTCCACTTT.

The chain carries TRBV6-1 and TRBJ2-7; 9 nucleotides agree with TRBD1. V lost 3 bases to trimming and J lost 5 bases; unmatched junction nucleotides: 5. CDR1 and CDR2 (germline): MNHNS, SASEGT. This CDR3 spans 14 amino acids. The CDR3 here is CASSEGQGSDEQYF. CDR3 sequence (DNA): TGTGCCAGCAGTGAGGGACAGGGATCGGACGAGCAGTACTTC.

The V call is TRBV19, the J call TRBJ2-5; 9 positions agree with TRBD1. The V gene end was trimmed by 5 bases and the J gene end by 3 bases; junction bases not matched to a gene: 4. This CDR3 is built from 14 residues. Germline V gives CDR1 LNHDA, CDR2 SQIVND (reference sequence). The CDR3 region has the DNA TGTGCCAGTAGTCCCTGGGACAGGGAAGAGACCCAGTACTTC. Translating gives CASSPWDREETQYF.

V is TRBV5-1 and J is TRBJ2-3, with unresolved D. This CDR3 spans 14 amino acids. The V gene lost 4 bases and the J gene lost 2 bases, with 11 bases spanning the gap. Germline V CDR1 and CDR2: SGHRS, YFSETQ. DNA of the CDR3: TGCGCCAGCAGCCTCGACGGAACCACAGATACGCAGTATTTT. It specifies CASSLDGTTDTQYF.

The J gene is TRBJ2-2, the V gene TRBV6-5; D gene ambiguous. Germline V gives CDR1 MNHEY, CDR2 SVGAGI. The CDR3 totals 11 residues. V gave up 2 bases and J gave up 6 bases, with 1 base separating them. The CDR3 nucleotides read TGTGCCAGCAGTTACGCCGGGGAGCTGTTTTTT. Protein sequence: CASSYAGELFF.

This clonotype has just a few counts. V usage is TRBV7-2 and J usage is TRBJ2-7, with a possible D match to TRBD2 (5 bases). V was trimmed by 5 bases and J by 4 bases, leaving 15 bases between them. Germline values: CDR1 SGHTA, CDR2 FQGNSA. The CDR3 covers 14 residues. The CDR3 DNA reads TGTGCCAGCAGCGAACATACGGGATTTTACGAGCAGTACTTC. Its translation is CASSEHTGFYEQYF. Based on the CDR3 plus reference TRBV7-2 and TRBJ2-7, the full variable domain is GAGVSQSPSNKVTEKGKDVELRCDPISGHTALYWYRQSLGQGLEFLIYFQGNSAPDKSGLPSDRFSAERTGGSVSTLTIQRTQQEDSAVYLCASSEHTGFYEQYFGPGTRLTVT.

The V gene is TRBV7-9, the J gene TRBJ2-5, with D uncertain. CDR1 is SEHNR and CDR2 is FQNEAQ in the germline V gene (reference sequence). Trimming pared 5 bases from V and 0 bases from J, leaving 7 bases between. The CDR3 is 13 amino acids. The chain's CDR3 is CASSRGDQETQYF. The CDR3 region has the DNA TGTGCCAGCAGCCGTGGGGACCAAGAGACCCAGTACTTC.

V gene TRBV6-1 combines with J gene TRBJ2-3; 10 bases map to TRBD1. The germline gives CDR1 MNHNS, CDR2 SASEGT. With V trimmed by 6 bases and J by 6 bases, 9 bases remained unmatched. This CDR3 contains 15 residues. The CDR3 spells CASSRPGQGSDTQYF. CDR3 nucleotides: TGTGCCAGCAGCAGACCGGGACAGGGGTCGGATACGCAGTATTTT.

The chain couples TRBV28 to TRBJ2-5; D ambiguous. The germline V gene has CDR1 MDHEN and CDR2 SYDVKM. V lost 4 bases, J lost 3 bases, and 12 bases lay in between. CDR3 length: 14 amino acids. CDR3 nucleotides: TGTGCCAGCAGTTCCCGACATTACGAAGAGACCCAGTACTTC. Its translation: CASSSRHYEETQYF.